The rows below give T cell receptor beta chains drawn from one sample of a study of blood T cell repertoires in COVID-19. Clones were sequenced by immunoSEQ multiplex PCR, and TCRdb holds only the in-frame ones, with some missing. The table records about 250,000 clones, less than 90% of them present only once. The sample was peripheral blood. These receptors were collected from a woman aged 40 to 50 who had recovered from COVID-19. Each CDR3 is given with its conserved first and last residue. Each record gives: CDR3 protein, CDR3 DNA, D gene, J gene, clone size, V gene. D genes are given only for firm matches. Size is omitted from some rows. Given values are once, few, many or a class for expanded clones.

CASSEGRKKTYEQYF TGTGCCAGCAGTGAGGGGAGAAAAAAAACCTACGAGCAGTACTTC NA TRBJ2-7 once TRBV6-1
CASSSQAYEQYF TGCGCCAGCAGCTCACAGGCCTACGAGCAGTACTTC NA TRBJ2-7 NA TRBV5-1
CASSFSRTGGNYGYTF TGTGCCAGCAGCTTTAGTCGGACAGGGGGCAACTATGGCTACACCTTC TRBD1 TRBJ1-2 NA TRBV7-6
CASSETGATGELFF TGTGCCAGCAGTGAGACAGGGGCGACCGGGGAGCTGTTTTTT TRBD1 TRBJ2-2 NA TRBV6-1
CASSIGGTGANVLTF TGTGCCAGTAGTATAGGAGGGACTGGGGCCAACGTCCTGACTTTC NA TRBJ2-6 NA TRBV19
CASSQERGFVADTQYF TGTGCCAGCAGCCAAGAACGGGGATTTGTAGCAGATACGCAGTATTTT NA TRBJ2-3 NA TRBV4-2
CASSPSWGTGEKLFF TGCGCCAGCAGCCCCAGCTGGGGGACAGGGGAAAAACTGTTTTTT TRBD1 TRBJ1-4 NA TRBV5-1
CASSPSFRDSSYEQYF TGTGCCAGCAGCCCCTCCTTCCGGGACAGCTCCTACGAGCAGTACTTC TRBD1 TRBJ2-7 NA TRBV7-9
CASSPRQGETQYF TGTGCCAGCTCACCTAGACAGGGAGAGACCCAGTACTTC TRBD1 TRBJ2-5 NA TRBV18
CASSEQGSGYNEQFF TGTGCCAGCAGCGAACAGGGAAGTGGCTACAATGAGCAGTTCTTC NA TRBJ2-1 NA TRBV9
CASSVGGGPTDTQYF TGTGCCAGCAGCGTTGGCGGGGGTCCCACAGATACGCAGTATTTT TRBD2 TRBJ2-3 NA TRBV9
CASSQVGAWNEQFF TGCGCCAGCAGCCAAGTAGGGGCATGGAATGAGCAGTTCTTC NA TRBJ2-1 NA TRBV4-1
CASSPLGVSGQPQHF TGTGCCAGCAGTCCCCTTGGGGTCAGCGGGCAGCCCCAGCATTTT NA TRBJ1-5 NA TRBV6-5
CAISESGDSTNYGYTF TGTGCCATCAGTGAGTCCGGGGACAGCACTAACTATGGCTACACCTTC TRBD1 TRBJ1-2 once TRBV10-3
CASSGGLRDTQYF TGTGCCAGCAGTGGTGGGCTACGGGATACGCAGTATTTT NA TRBJ2-3 NA TRBV2
CASSSPSDYEQYF TGTGCCAGCAGCTCCCCGAGTGATTACGAGCAGTACTTC NA TRBJ2-7 NA TRBV11-3
CASSLWDRGTTEAFF TGCGCCAGCAGCCTTTGGGACAGGGGAACAACTGAAGCTTTCTTT TRBD1 TRBJ1-1 NA TRBV4-1
CASSESTDRITYEQYF TGCGCCAGCAGTGAGTCGACCGACAGGATTACCTACGAGCAGTACTTC NA TRBJ2-7 NA TRBV10-1
CASSYLGTGGYGYTF TGTGCCAGCAGTTACTTGGGGACGGGGGGATATGGCTACACCTTC NA TRBJ1-2 NA TRBV6-5
CASSPREGSGTEAFF TGCGCCAGCAGCCCCCGGGAGGGGTCGGGAACTGAAGCTTTCTTT NA TRBJ1-1 once TRBV5-1
CASSLDRGFTEAFF TGTGCCAGCAGCCTGGACAGGGGGTTTACTGAAGCTTTCTTT TRBD1 TRBJ1-1 NA TRBV7-6
CASSLWGQGNYNEQFF TGCGCCAGCAGCTTGTGGGGACAGGGGAACTACAATGAGCAGTTCTTC TRBD1 TRBJ2-1 NA TRBV5-1
CASKTEGGETQYF TGCGCCAGCAAAACAGAAGGTGGAGAGACCCAGTACTTC NA TRBJ2-5 NA TRBV5-1
CASSQDGGGTTDTQYF TGCGCCAGCAGCCAAGATGGGGGCGGAACCACAGATACGCAGTATTTT NA TRBJ2-3 NA TRBV4-1
CASSLTTGVGELFF TGCGCCAGCAGCTTGACAACAGGGGTCGGGGAGCTGTTTTTT TRBD1 TRBJ2-2 NA TRBV5-1
CASSQGYRAEAFF TGTGCCAGCAGCCAAGGTTACAGGGCTGAAGCTTTCTTT NA TRBJ1-1 NA TRBV3-1/TRBV3-2
CSVTGTSNYEQYF TGCAGCGTGACCGGGACTAGCAACTACGAGCAGTACTTC TRBD2 TRBJ2-7 once TRBV29-1
CATTGDYGYTF TGTGCCACTACAGGGGACTATGGCTACACCTTC TRBD1 TRBJ1-2 NA TRBV28
CASSIGGSTGNTIYF TGTGCCAGTAGTATCGGCGGAAGCACTGGAAACACCATATATTTT NA TRBJ1-3 NA TRBV19
CASREVAWSGYTF TGTGCCAGCAGGGAGGTCGCTTGGTCGGGCTACACCTTC NA TRBJ1-2 NA TRBV27
CAISDPRTAEAFF TGTGCCATCAGTGATCCCAGGACTGCTGAAGCTTTCTTT NA TRBJ1-1 NA TRBV10-3
CASSLGTGYLSKQYF TGCGCCAGCAGCTTGGGAACAGGGTACCTTAGTAAGCAGTACTTC NA TRBJ2-7 NA TRBV5-1
CASSERGGSETQYF TGCGCCAGCAGTGAAAGGGGAGGGAGCGAGACCCAGTACTTC TRBD2 TRBJ2-5 NA TRBV10-1
CATSRPIPGTWNNEQFF TGTGCCACCAGCAGACCAATTCCAGGGACTTGGAACAATGAGCAGTTCTTC NA TRBJ2-1 NA TRBV15
CASIPGQGNYGYTF TGTGCCAGCATCCCGGGACAGGGTAACTATGGCTACACCTTC TRBD1 TRBJ1-2 once TRBV5-5
CASSQAPGGHEKLFF TGTGCCAGCAGCCAAGCCCCCGGGGGGCATGAAAAACTGTTTTTT NA TRBJ1-4 NA TRBV3-1/TRBV3-2
CASSQGAQQNVYEQYF TGTGCCAGCAGCCAAGGGGCACAGCAGAATGTCTACGAGCAGTACTTC NA TRBJ2-7 NA TRBV4-2
CASSLPGIPRETQYF TGTGCCAGCAGTTTGCCCGGGATTCCTAGGGAGACCCAGTACTTC NA TRBJ2-5 NA TRBV28
CASSFRPGAYNSPLHF TGTGCCAGCAGTTTCAGGCCCGGGGCCTATAATTCACCCCTCCACTTT NA TRBJ1-6 NA TRBV27
CASSLSGRIGNTIYF TGTGCCAGCAGCTTGTCCGGCAGGATTGGAAACACCATATATTTT NA TRBJ1-3 many TRBV7-9
CAISNGQGASYEQYF TGTGCCATCAGTAACGGACAGGGTGCCTCCTACGAGCAGTACTTC TRBD1 TRBJ2-7 NA TRBV10-3
CASSLVLAGGTYEQYF TGCGCCAGCAGCTTGGTTCTAGCGGGGGGAACCTACGAGCAGTACTTC TRBD2 TRBJ2-7 NA TRBV5-1
CASSEGGYTEAFF TGTGCCAGCAGTGAGGGGGGTTACACTGAAGCTTTCTTT NA TRBJ1-1 few TRBV2
CASQRGGKEPQHF TGTGCCAGCCAACGGGGAGGGAAGGAGCCCCAGCATTTT NA TRBJ1-5 NA TRBV5-6
CASSYEGSSGANVLTF TGTGCCAGCAGTTACGAGGGAAGCTCTGGGGCCAACGTCCTGACTTTC NA TRBJ2-6 NA TRBV6-6
CSVTTGGDEQYF TGCAGCGTTACCACAGGGGGCGACGAGCAGTACTTC TRBD1 TRBJ2-7 NA TRBV29-1
CASSPGLLNTEAFF TGTGCCAGCAGTCCCGGACTTTTGAACACTGAAGCTTTCTTT NA TRBJ1-1 NA TRBV2
CASSDQASNTGELFF TGTGCCAGCAGTGACCAGGCTTCGAACACCGGGGAGCTGTTTTTT NA TRBJ2-2 NA TRBV2
CASSEEGWEYF TGTGCCAGCAGTGAAGAGGGGTGGGAGTACTTC NA TRBJ2-7 NA TRBV2